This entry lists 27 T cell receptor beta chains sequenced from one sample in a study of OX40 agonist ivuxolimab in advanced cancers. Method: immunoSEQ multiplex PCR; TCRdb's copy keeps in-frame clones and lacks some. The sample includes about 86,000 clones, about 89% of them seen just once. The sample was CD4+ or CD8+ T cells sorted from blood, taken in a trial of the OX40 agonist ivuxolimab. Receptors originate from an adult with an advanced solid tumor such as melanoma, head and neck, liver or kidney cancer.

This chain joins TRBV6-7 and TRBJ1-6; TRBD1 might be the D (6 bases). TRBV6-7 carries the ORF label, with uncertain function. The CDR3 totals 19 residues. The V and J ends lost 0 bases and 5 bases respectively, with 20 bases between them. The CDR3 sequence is CASSYSSREGVLDNSPLHF. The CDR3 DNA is TGTGCCAGCAGTTACTCGAGCCGGGAGGGGGTACTTGATAATTCACCCCTCCACTTT.

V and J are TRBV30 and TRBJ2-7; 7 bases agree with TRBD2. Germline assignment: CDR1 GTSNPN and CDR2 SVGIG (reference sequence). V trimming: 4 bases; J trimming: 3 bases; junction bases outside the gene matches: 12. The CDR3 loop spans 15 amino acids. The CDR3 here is CAWTTGTIPFYEQYF. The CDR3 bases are TGTGCCTGGACTACCGGGACTATCCCATTCTACGAGCAGTACTTC.

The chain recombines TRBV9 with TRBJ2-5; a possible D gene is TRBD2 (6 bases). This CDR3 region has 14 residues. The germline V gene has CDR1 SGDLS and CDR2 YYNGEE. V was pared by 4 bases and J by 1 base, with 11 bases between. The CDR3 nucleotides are TGTGCCAGCAGCAAAATTAGCGGCCAAGAGACCCAGTACTTC. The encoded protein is CASSKISGQETQYF. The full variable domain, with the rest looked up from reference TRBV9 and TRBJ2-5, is DSGVTQTPKHLITATGQRVTLRCSPRSGDLSVYWYQQSLDQGLQFLIQYYNGEERAKGNILERFSAQQFPDLHSELNLSSLELGDSALYFCASSKISGQETQYFGPGTRLLVL.

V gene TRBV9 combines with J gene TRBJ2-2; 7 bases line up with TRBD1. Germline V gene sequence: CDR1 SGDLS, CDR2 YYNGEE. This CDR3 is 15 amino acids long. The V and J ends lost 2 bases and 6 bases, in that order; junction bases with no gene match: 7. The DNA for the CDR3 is TGTGCCAGCAGCGTCACGACAGGGCTCTCCGGGGAGCTGTTTTTT. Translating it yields CASSVTTGLSGELFF.

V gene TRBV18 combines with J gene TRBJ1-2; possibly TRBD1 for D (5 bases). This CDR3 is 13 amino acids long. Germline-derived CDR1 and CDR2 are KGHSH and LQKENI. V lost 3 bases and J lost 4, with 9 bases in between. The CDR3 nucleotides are TGTGCCAGCTCACCGACAGCAGTCTATGGCTACACCTTC. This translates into CASSPTAVYGYTF.

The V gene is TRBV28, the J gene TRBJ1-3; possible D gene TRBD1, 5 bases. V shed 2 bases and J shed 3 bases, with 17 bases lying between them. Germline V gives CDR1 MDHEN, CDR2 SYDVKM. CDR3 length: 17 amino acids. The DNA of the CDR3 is TGTGCCAGCAGTTTAGGGTCAGGGACCCTAGGTGGAAACACCATATATTTT. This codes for CASSLGSGTLGGNTIYF.

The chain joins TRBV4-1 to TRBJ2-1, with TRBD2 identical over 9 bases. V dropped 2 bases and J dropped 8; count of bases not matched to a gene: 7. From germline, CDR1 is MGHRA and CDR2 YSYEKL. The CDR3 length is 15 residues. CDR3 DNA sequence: TGCGCCAGCAGCCAACGTAGCGGGAGTGGGTATGAGCAGTTCTTC. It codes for CASSQRSGSGYEQFF.

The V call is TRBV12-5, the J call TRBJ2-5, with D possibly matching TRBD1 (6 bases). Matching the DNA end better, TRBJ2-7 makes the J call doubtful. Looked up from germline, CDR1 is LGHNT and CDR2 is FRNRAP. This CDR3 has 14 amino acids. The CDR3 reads CASGSSRTVNEQYF. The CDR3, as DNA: TGTGCTAGTGGTTCCAGTAGGACAGTCAACGAGCAGTACTTC.

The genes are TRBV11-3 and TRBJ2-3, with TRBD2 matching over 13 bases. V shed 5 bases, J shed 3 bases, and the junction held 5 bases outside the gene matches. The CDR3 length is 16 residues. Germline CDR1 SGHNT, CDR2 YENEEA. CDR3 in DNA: TGTGCCAGCAGCCCCGGACTAGCGGGAGAGACAGATACGCAGTATTTT. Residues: CASSPGLAGETDTQYF.

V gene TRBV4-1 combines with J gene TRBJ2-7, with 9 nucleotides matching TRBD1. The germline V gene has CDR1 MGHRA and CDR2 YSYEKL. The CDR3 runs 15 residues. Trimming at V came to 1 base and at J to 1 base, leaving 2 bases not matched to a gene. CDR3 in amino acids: CASSQGDRVSYEQYF. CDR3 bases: TGCGCCAGCAGCCAAGGGGACAGGGTGTCCTACGAGCAGTACTTC.

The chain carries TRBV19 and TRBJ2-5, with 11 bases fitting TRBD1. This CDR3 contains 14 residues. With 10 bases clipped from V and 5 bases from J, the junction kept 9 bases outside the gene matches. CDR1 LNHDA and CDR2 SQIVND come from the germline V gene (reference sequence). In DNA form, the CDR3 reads TGTGCCACTGGGGGGACAGGGGGTTTGGAGACCCAGTACTTC. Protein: CATGGTGGLETQYF.

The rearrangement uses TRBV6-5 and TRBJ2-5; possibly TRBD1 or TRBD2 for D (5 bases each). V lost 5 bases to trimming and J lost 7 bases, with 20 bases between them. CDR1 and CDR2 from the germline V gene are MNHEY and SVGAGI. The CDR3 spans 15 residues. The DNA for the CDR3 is TGTGCCAGCAGTAGAGACGGGACCGCGGCAGGGACCCAGTACTTC. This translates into CASSRDGTAAGTQYF.

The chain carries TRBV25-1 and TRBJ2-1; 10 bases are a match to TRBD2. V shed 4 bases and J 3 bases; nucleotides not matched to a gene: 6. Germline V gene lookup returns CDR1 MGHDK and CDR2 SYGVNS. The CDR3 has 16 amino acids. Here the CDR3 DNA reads TGTGCCAGCAGTGGACCTAGCGGGAGCCTCTACAATGAGCAGTTCTTC. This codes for CASSGPSGSLYNEQFF.

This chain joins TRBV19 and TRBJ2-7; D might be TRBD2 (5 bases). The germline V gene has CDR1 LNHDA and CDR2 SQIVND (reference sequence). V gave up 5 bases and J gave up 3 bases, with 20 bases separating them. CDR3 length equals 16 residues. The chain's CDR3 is CASSPSEGLVYYEQYF. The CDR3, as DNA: TGTGCCAGTAGTCCCTCCGAGGGCCTGGTCTACTACGAGCAGTACTTC.

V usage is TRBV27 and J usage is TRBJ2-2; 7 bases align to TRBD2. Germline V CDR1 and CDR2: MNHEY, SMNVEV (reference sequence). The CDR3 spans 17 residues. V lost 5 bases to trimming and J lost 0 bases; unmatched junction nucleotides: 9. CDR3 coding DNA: TGTGCCAGCAGTGGGTCGCCGGGACTAACGAACACCGGGGAGCTGTTTTTT. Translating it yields CASSGSPGLTNTGELFF.

DNA of the CDR3: TGTGCCAGCAGCGGACAGGGGGTAGAGCAGTTCTTC. This gives the protein CASSGQGVEQFF. The chain couples TRBV7-6 to TRBJ2-1; 10 positions match TRBD1. V lost 5 bases and J lost 10; bases outside the gene matches: 2. The CDR3 totals 12 residues. Per germline, CDR1 SGHVS and CDR2 FNYEAQ. The complete variable domain, with remaining parts taken from reference TRBV7-6 and TRBJ2-1, reads GAGVSQSPRYKVTKRGQDVALRCDPISGHVSLYWYRQALGQGPEFLTYFNYEAQQDKSGLPNDRFSAERPEGSISTLTIQRTEQRDSAMYRCASSGQGVEQFFGPGTRLTVL.

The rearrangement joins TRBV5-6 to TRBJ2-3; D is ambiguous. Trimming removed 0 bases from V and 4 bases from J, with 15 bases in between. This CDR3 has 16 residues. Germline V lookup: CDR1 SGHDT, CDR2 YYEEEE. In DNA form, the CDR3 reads TGTGCCAGCAGCTTGGACGGGCCCGGATATGCAGATACGCAGTATTTT. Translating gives CASSLDGPGYADTQYF.

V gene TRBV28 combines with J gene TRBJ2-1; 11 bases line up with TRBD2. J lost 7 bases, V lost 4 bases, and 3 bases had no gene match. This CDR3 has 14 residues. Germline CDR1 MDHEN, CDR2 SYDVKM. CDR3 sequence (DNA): TGTGCCAGCAGTTACCTAGCGGGAGGTAATGAGCAGTTCTTC. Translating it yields CASSYLAGGNEQFF. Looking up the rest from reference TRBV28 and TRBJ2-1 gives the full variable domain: DVKVTQSSRYLVKRTGEKVFLECVQDMDHENMFWYRQDPGLGLRLIYFSYDVKMKEKGDIPEGYSVSREKKERFSLILESASTNQTSMYLCASSYLAGGNEQFFGPGTRLTVL.

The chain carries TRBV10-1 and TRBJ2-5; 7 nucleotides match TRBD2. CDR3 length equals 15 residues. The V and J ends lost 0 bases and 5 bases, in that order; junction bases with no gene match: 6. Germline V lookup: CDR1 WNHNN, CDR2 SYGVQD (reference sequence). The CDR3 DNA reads TGCGCCAGCAGTGAGTCGGCGGGAGAATGGGAGACCCAGTACTTC. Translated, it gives CASSESAGEWETQYF.

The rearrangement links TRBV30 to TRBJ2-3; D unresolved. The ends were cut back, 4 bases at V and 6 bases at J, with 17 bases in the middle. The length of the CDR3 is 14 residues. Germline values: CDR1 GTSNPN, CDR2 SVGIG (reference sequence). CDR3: CAWTPPSDLDTQYF. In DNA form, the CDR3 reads TGTGCCTGGACTCCTCCGTCGGATTTGGATACGCAGTATTTT. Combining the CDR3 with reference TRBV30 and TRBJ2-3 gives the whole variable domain SQTIHQWPATLVQPVGSPLSLECTVEGTSNPNLYWYRQAAGRGLQLLFYSVGIGQISSEVPQNLSASRPQDRQFILSSKKLLLSDSGFYLCAWTPPSDLDTQYFGPGTRLTVL.

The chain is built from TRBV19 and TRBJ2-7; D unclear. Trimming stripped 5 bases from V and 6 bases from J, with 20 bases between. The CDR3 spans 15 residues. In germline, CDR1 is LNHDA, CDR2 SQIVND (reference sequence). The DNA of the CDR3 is TGTGCCAGTAGTCTTGGAAGTGACGGGTTAGTCGAGCAGTACTTC. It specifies CASSLGSDGLVEQYF.

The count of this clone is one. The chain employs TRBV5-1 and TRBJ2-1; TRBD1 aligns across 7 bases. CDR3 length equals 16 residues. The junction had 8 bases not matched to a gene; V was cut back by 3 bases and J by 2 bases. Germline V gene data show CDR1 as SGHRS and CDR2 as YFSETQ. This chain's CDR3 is CASSSRTGRAYNEQFF. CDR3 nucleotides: TGCGCCAGCAGCTCCCGGACAGGCCGGGCCTACAATGAGCAGTTCTTC.

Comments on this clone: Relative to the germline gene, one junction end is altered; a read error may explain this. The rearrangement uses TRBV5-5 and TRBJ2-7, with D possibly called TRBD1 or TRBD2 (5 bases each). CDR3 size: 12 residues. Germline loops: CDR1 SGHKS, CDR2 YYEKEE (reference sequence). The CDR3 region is CASTLGDYEQYF. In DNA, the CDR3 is TGTGCCAGCACCTTGGGGGACTACGAGCAGTACTTC.

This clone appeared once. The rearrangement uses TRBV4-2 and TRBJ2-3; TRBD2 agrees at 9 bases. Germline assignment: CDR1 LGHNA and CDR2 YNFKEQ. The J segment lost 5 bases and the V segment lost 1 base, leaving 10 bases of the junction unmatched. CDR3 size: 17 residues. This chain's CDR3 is CASSQVQAGGGGDTQYF. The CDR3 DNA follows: TGTGCCAGCAGCCAAGTCCAAGCGGGAGGTGGGGGAGATACGCAGTATTTT.

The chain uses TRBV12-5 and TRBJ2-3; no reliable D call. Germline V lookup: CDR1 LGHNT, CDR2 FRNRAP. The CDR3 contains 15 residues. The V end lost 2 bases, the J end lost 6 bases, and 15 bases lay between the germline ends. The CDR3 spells CASGLSGPSVDTQYF. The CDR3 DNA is TGTGCTAGTGGTTTGTCGGGCCCCTCGGTGGATACGCAGTATTTT.

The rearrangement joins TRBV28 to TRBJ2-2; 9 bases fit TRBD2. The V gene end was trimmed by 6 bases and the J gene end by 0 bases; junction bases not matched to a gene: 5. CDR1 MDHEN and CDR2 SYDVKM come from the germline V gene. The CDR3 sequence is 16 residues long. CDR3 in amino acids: CASSHLAGANTGELFF. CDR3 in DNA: TGTGCCAGCAGCCACTTAGCGGGAGCGAACACCGGGGAGCTGTTTTTT.

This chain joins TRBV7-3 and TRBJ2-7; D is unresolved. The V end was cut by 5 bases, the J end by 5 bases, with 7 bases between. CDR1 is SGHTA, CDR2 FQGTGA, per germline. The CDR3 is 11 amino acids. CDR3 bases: TGTGCCAGCAGCCGACCGGACGAGCAGTACTTC. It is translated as CASSRPDEQYF.